Following are 25 T cell receptor beta chains from one sample sequenced in a study of brain T cells in children with intractable seizures. This table comes from immunoSEQ multiplex PCR, and its TCRdb copy is limited to in-frame clones, with some not included. The sample shows roughly 69,000 clones, 90% to 96% of them seen only once. The material was peripheral blood, obtained at surgery. The receptors were gathered from a boy under two years old with focal cortical dysplasia and intractable seizures.

The rearrangement links TRBV2 to TRBJ2-5; D call uncertain. Per the germline V gene, CDR1 is SNHLY and CDR2 is FYNNEI. This CDR3 spans 11 amino acids. The V and J ends lost 1 base and 13 bases respectively, with 10 bases between them. The CDR3 loop is CASSEEGWGYF. The DNA of the CDR3 is TGTGCCAGCAGTGAAGAGGGATGGGGGTACTTC.

V is TRBV7-7 and J is TRBJ2-1, with a possible D match to TRBD1 (6 bases). Germline values: CDR1 SSHAT, CDR2 FNYEAQ (reference sequence). Trimming stripped 3 bases from V and 2 bases from J, with 11 bases between. The CDR3 is 15 residues long. CDR3: CASSFGRGPYNEQFF. The CDR3 DNA follows: TGTGCCAGCAGCTTCGGCAGGGGTCCCTACAATGAGCAGTTCTTC.

This chain connects TRBV27 to TRBJ2-5; the D is unclear. Per the germline V gene, CDR1 is MNHEY and CDR2 is SMNVEV (reference sequence). V lost 0 bases and J lost 9, with 14 bases in between. The CDR3 sequence is 14 residues long. CDR3 residues: CASSLSAYGQAQYF. Here the CDR3 DNA reads TGTGCCAGCAGTTTATCGGCATACGGGCAGGCCCAGTACTTC.

This chain joins TRBV19 and TRBJ2-3; tentatively, D is TRBD2 (7 bases). The CDR3 extends over 17 amino acids. Germline V gene sequence: CDR1 LNHDA, CDR2 SQIVND (reference sequence). Trimming took 0 bases from V and 2 from J, leaving 15 bases between them. DNA of the CDR3: TGTGCCAGTAGTATAGAAGGGCGGGGGCCTATCACAGATACGCAGTATTTT. It yields the protein CASSIEGRGPITDTQYF.

This chain uses TRBV4-1 with TRBJ2-2, with D unclear. Trimming stripped 1 base from V and 4 bases from J, with 7 bases between. Germline-derived CDR1 and CDR2 are MGHRA and YSYEKL. The length of the CDR3 is 14 residues. The DNA for the CDR3 is TGCGCCAGCAGCCAAGTCCCCCTCACCGGGGAGCTGTTTTTT. As protein: CASSQVPLTGELFF.

This rearrangement joins TRBV4-1 to TRBJ2-5; 7 nucleotides line up with TRBD2. V dropped 1 base and J dropped 2; count of bases not matched to a gene: 4. The germline V gene has CDR1 MGHRA and CDR2 YSYEKL. The CDR3 spans 15 residues. CDR3 residues: CASSQVGRGQETQYF. The CDR3 bases are TGCGCCAGCAGCCAAGTGGGGCGGGGGCAAGAGACCCAGTACTTC.

J is TRBJ1-1 and V is TRBV27; unclear D gene. Germline V gene data show CDR1 as MNHEY and CDR2 as SMNVEV (reference sequence). This CDR3 has 13 residues. V lost 0 bases and J lost 1, with 3 bases in between. This chain's CDR3 is CASSLSPNTEAFF. The CDR3 DNA follows: TGTGCCAGCAGTTTATCGCCGAACACTGAAGCTTTCTTT.

The chain couples TRBV6-5 to TRBJ2-2, with 7 bases lining up with TRBD1. The V gene end was trimmed by 5 bases and the J gene end by 6 bases; junction bases not matched to a gene: 6. From germline, CDR1 is MNHEY and CDR2 SVGAGI. The CDR3 is made up of 14 amino acids. The CDR3 protein is CASSRGTEAGELFF. The CDR3 region has the DNA TGTGCCAGCAGTCGAGGGACAGAGGCCGGGGAGCTGTTTTTT.

V is TRBV3-1 (or the pseudogene TRBV3-2) and J is TRBJ1-6; the D is unclear. Germline V CDR1 and CDR2: LGHDT, YNNKEL (reference sequence). Trimming shortened V by 1 base and J by 9 bases, and 13 bases separated the two germline ends. This CDR3 contains 15 residues. CDR3 sequence reads: CASSQAMYTVSPLHF. The DNA of the CDR3 is TGTGCCAGCAGCCAAGCGATGTATACAGTTTCACCCCTCCACTTT.

The V and J genes are TRBV10-3 and TRBJ2-3, with 14 bases fitting TRBD2. CDR3 size: 17 residues. The V segment lost 0 bases and the J segment 3 bases; nucleotides outside the gene matches: 2. From germline, CDR1 is ENHRY and CDR2 SYGVKD. CDR3 DNA sequence: TGTGCCATCAGTGAGTCCCGGACTAGCGGGAGGACAGATACGCAGTATTTT. Encoded protein: CAISESRTSGRTDTQYF.

The genes are TRBV6-6 and TRBJ1-1; 7 bases agree with TRBD1. The junction had 7 bases not matched to a gene; V was cut back by 0 bases and J by 3 bases. Germline lookup yields CDR1 MNHNY and CDR2 SVGAGI (reference sequence). The CDR3 totals 16 residues. CDR3 residues: CASSYSPYRGDTEAFF. CDR3 nucleotides: TGTGCCAGCAGTTACTCTCCGTACAGGGGAGACACTGAAGCTTTCTTT.

The chain couples TRBV4-2 to TRBJ1-6, with 9 nucleotides matching TRBD1. Trimming removed 4 bases from V and 10 bases from J; junction bases left unmatched: 5. Germline values: CDR1 LGHNA, CDR2 YNFKEQ. The CDR3 runs to 14 residues. Here the CDR3 DNA reads TGTGCCAGCAGCCCGGGACAGGGATACTCACCCCTCCACTTT. Its translation: CASSPGQGYSPLHF.

The rearrangement links TRBV11-2 to TRBJ1-6; no clear D gene. There are 11 residues in the CDR3. The V and J ends lost 1 base and 14 bases respectively, with 6 bases between them. Germline V gene lookup returns CDR1 SGHAT and CDR2 FQNNGV. CDR3 DNA: TGTGCCAGCAGCTTAGGCGGAGCCCTCCACTTT. As protein: CASSLGGALHF.

The chain combines TRBV6-5 with TRBJ1-2, with D possibly matching TRBD1 (5 bases). Germline CDR1 is MNHEY and CDR2 is SVGAGI. V lost 4 bases to trimming and J lost 0 bases, with 12 bases between them. CDR3 size: 15 residues. The CDR3 coding sequence is TGTGCCAGCAGTTCACCAGGGCAATCTAACTATGGCTACACCTTC. It codes for CASSSPGQSNYGYTF.

The chain combines TRBV28 with TRBJ2-1, with 7 positions matching TRBD2. The V segment lost 5 bases and the J segment 4 bases; nucleotides outside the gene matches: 8. The germline gives CDR1 MDHEN, CDR2 SYDVKM. CDR3 length: 15 residues. CDR3 amino acids: CASSPSPRGYNEQFF. CDR3 sequence (DNA): TGTGCCAGCAGTCCCTCGCCGCGGGGGTACAATGAGCAGTTCTTC. Looking up the rest from reference TRBV28 and TRBJ2-1 gives the full variable domain: DVKVTQSSRYLVKRTGEKVFLECVQDMDHENMFWYRQDPGLGLRLIYFSYDVKMKEKGDIPEGYSVSREKKERFSLILESASTNQTSMYLCASSPSPRGYNEQFFGPGTRLTVL.

The gene calls are TRBV4-3 and TRBJ2-6; 10 bases are a match to TRBD2. Germline V gives CDR1 LGHNA, CDR2 YSLEER. The J segment lost 0 bases and the V segment lost 0 bases, leaving 2 bases of the junction unmatched. The CDR3 totals 18 residues. As DNA, the CDR3 is TGCGCCAGCAGCCAAGATCCTAGCGGGAGCTCTGGGGCCAACGTCCTGACTTTC. Its protein is CASSQDPSGSSGANVLTF.

V gene TRBV21-1 combines with J gene TRBJ2-6; TRBD1 was called by the table and not checked on the DNA. TRBV21-1 is reported as a pseudogene. This CDR3 spans 21 amino acids. The CDR3 loop reads CASSNPKFTGQGYSGANVLTF. DNA of the CDR3: TGTGCCAGCAGCAACCCAAAATTCACAGGACAGGGATACTCTGGGGCCAACGTCCTGACTTTC.

The rearrangement links TRBV5-1 to TRBJ1-4, with 9 bases that match TRBD1. In germline, CDR1 is SGHRS, CDR2 YFSETQ. Trimming took 4 bases from V and 11 from J; bases not matched to a gene: 12. The CDR3 is 15 amino acids. The CDR3 is CASSPTQGAVGKLFF. The CDR3 DNA reads TGCGCCAGCAGCCCGACACAGGGGGCCGTAGGGAAACTGTTTTTT.

This chain links TRBV2 with TRBJ2-2; perhaps D is TRBD1 or TRBD2 (5 bases each). The length of the CDR3 is 15 residues. CDR1 SNHLY and CDR2 FYNNEI come from the germline V gene. The germline V and J ends were trimmed by 6 bases and 0 bases, with 11 bases remaining between them. CDR3 in amino acids: CASSSGTANTGELFF. CDR3 DNA sequence: TGTGCCAGCAGCTCCGGGACGGCGAACACCGGGGAGCTGTTTTTT. Drawing the rest from reference TRBV2 and TRBJ2-2, the complete variable domain is EPEVTQTPSHQVTQMGQEVILRCVPISNHLYFYWYRQILGQKVEFLVSFYNNEISEKSEIFDDQFSVERPDGSNFTLKIRSTKLEDSAMYFCASSSGTANTGELFFGEGSRLTVL.

The chain uses TRBV3-1 (or the pseudogene TRBV3-2) and TRBJ2-2, with 7 bases identical to TRBD2. The CDR3 contains 14 residues. V shed 3 bases and J 6 bases; nucleotides not matched to a gene: 4. The germline V gene encodes CDR1 LGHDT and CDR2 YNNKEL (reference sequence). The CDR3 sequence is CASSQRESAGELFF. The CDR3 DNA reads TGTGCCAGCAGCCAGCGGGAGTCGGCCGGGGAGCTGTTTTTT.

This clone is a singleton in its sample. The gene calls are TRBV19 and TRBJ1-2; 11 bases align to TRBD1. Losses at the gene ends were 5 bases for V and 10 bases for J; bases not matched to a gene: 9. Germline assignment: CDR1 LNHDA and CDR2 SQIVND (reference sequence). This CDR3 spans 14 amino acids. The CDR3 is CASSLRDRGNVYTF. The CDR3, as DNA: TGTGCCAGTAGTCTCCGGGACAGGGGGAATGTCTACACCTTC.

The chain uses TRBV18 and TRBJ1-6; no definite D call. Germline V lookup: CDR1 KGHSH, CDR2 LQKENI. V lost 3 bases, J lost 5 bases, and 14 bases lay in between. This CDR3 has 16 residues. CDR3 sequence reads: CASSPGRTVDNSPLHF. CDR3 nucleotides: TGTGCCAGCTCACCGGGTCGGACGGTCGATAATTCACCCCTCCACTTT.

The J gene is TRBJ1-3, the V gene TRBV4-1; 7 nucleotides agree with TRBD1. Germline V gene data show CDR1 as MGHRA and CDR2 as YSYEKL. With 4 bases clipped from V and 1 base from J, the junction kept 10 bases outside the gene matches. This CDR3 has 17 amino acids. CDR3 in DNA: TGCGCCAGCAGCCGAATTCACCCGACAGGGTCTGGAAACACCATATATTTT. As protein: CASSRIHPTGSGNTIYF.

This rearrangement joins TRBV6-2 or TRBV6-3 to TRBJ2-2; TRBD1 aligns across 7 bases. Germline V lookup: CDR1 MNHEY, CDR2 SVGEGT. V lost 6 bases and J lost 0; bases outside the gene matches: 10. CDR3 length: 17 amino acids. For the CDR3, the DNA is TGTGCCAGCAGATACCTTAAGGGACAGTCGAACACCGGGGAGCTGTTTTTT. This translates into CASRYLKGQSNTGELFF.

The chain couples TRBV19 to TRBJ2-7, with D perhaps matching TRBD1 (5 bases). V was shortened by 7 bases and J by 7 bases, with 23 bases between the two germline ends. The CDR3 is 15 residues long. Germline V gives CDR1 LNHDA, CDR2 SQIVND (reference sequence). The CDR3 loop reads CASKGFHSAYEEQYF. The CDR3 nucleotides are TGTGCCAGTAAGGGGTTCCACAGTGCCTATGAGGAGCAGTACTTC.